The present TCR beta chain was sequenced within a study of memory CD4+ T cells and cytomegalovirus serostatus. Measured with immunoSEQ multiplex PCR; TCRdb has only the in-frame clones, and not every one. The sample shows about 53,000 clones, around 80% of them seen only once. The sort gate was single viable CD3+CD4+CD8-CD45RO+ cells for memory CD4+ T cells. The source of this sequence is an adult in good health and CMV-seronegative. The sample was memory CD4+ T cells from blood.

The CDR3 loop reads CASSVGTDTNYGYTF. The CDR3 DNA sequence: TGTGCCAGCAGCGTGGGGACAGATACTAACTATGGCTACACCTTC. The chain uses TRBV5-4 and TRBJ1-2, with 7 bases aligning to TRBD1. V was clipped by 4 bases and J by 0 bases; unmatched bases: 6. The CDR3 loop spans 15 amino acids. The V gene's germline CDR1 is SGHNT and CDR2 YYREEE (reference sequence).